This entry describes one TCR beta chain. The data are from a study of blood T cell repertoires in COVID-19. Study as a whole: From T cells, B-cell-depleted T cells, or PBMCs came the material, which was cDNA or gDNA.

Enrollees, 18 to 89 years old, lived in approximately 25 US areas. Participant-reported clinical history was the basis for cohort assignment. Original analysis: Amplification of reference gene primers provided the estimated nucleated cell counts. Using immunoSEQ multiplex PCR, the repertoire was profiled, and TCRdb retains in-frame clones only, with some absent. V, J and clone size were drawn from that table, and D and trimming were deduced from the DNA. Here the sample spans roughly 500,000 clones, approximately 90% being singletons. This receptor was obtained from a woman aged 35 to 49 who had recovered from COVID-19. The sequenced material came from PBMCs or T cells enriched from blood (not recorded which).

The DNA for the CDR3 is TGTGCCAGCAGCCGAGGGCGGGAGGGGCCCCAAGAGACCCAGTACTTC. Protein: CASSRGREGPQETQYF. This chain links TRBV5-4 with TRBJ2-5, with 9 bases matching TRBD2. V was clipped by 4 bases and J by 1 base; unmatched bases: 8. The CDR3 extends over 16 amino acids. CDR1 and CDR2 (germline): SGHNT, YYREEE (reference sequence). Complete variable domain (other parts from reference TRBV5-4 and TRBJ2-5): ETGVTQSPTHLIKTRGQQVTLRCSSQSGHNTVSWYQQALGQGPQFIFQYYREEENGRGNFPPRFSGLQFPNYSSELNVNALELDDSALYLCASSRGREGPQETQYFGPGTRLLVL.